Listed here are 28 T cell receptor beta chains from one sample, sequenced in a study of shared clonotypes between healthy human individuals. Sequenced by immunoSEQ multiplex PCR; TCRdb stores in-frame clones only, minus some. The sample records over 1.4 million clones, around 95% being singletons. Input material: naive CD4+ T cells sorted from blood. Specified subset: CD45RA+ positively selected. The receptors here all came from a man aged 25 to 45 in good health.

V usage is TRBV7-9 and J usage is TRBJ1-3; 8 positions agree with TRBD1. V was pared by 5 bases and J by 0 bases, with 6 bases of the junction left unmatched. This CDR3 region has 16 residues. From germline, CDR1 is SEHNR and CDR2 FQNEAQ (reference sequence). CDR3 sequence (DNA): TGTGCCAGCAGCCGGGGACAGGCCAACTCTGGAAACACCATATATTTT. The encoded protein is CASSRGQANSGNTIYF.

The chain is built from TRBV29-1 and TRBJ1-3, with D possibly being TRBD1 (5 bases). This CDR3 is 12 amino acids long. V lost 7 bases to trimming and J lost 3 bases, with 10 bases between them. Germline V lookup: CDR1 SQVTM, CDR2 ANQGSEA. CDR3 in amino acids: CSAQGNGNTIYF. CDR3 sequence (DNA): TGCAGCGCCCAGGGAAATGGAAACACCATATATTTT. Using reference TRBV29-1 and TRBJ1-3 for the parts outside the CDR3, the full variable domain is SAVISQKPSRDICQRGTSLTIQCQVDSQVTMMFWYRQQPGQSLTLIATANQGSEATYESGFVIDKFPISRPNLTFSTLTVSNMSPEDSSIYLCSAQGNGNTIYFGEGSWLTVV.

The CDR3 DNA reads TGCGCCAGCAGTGACCTTTTGCCAAATGAGCAGTTCTTC. This gives the protein CASSDLLPNEQFF. The chain is built from TRBV10-1 and TRBJ2-1; D is undetermined. The germline V and J ends were trimmed by 3 bases and 7 bases, with 10 bases remaining between them. CDR3 length: 13 amino acids. Germline loops: CDR1 WNHNN, CDR2 SYGVQD (reference sequence).

The chain is built from TRBV25-1 and TRBJ2-7; 12 bases agree with TRBD2. With 2 bases clipped from V and 7 bases from J, the junction kept 9 bases outside the gene matches. The CDR3 loop spans 16 amino acids. Looked up from germline, CDR1 is MGHDK and CDR2 is SYGVNS. The CDR3: CASSEAGLAGLGEQYF. Written as DNA, the CDR3 is TGTGCCAGCAGTGAAGCTGGACTAGCGGGATTGGGAGAGCAGTACTTC.

This rearrangement joins TRBV7-9 to TRBJ2-1; 8 bases are shared with TRBD2. Germline trimming cut 2 bases from V and 5 bases from J; bases unmatched to any gene: 8. There are 16 residues in the CDR3. Germline values: CDR1 SEHNR, CDR2 FQNEAQ (reference sequence). The DNA of the CDR3 is TGTGCCAGCAGCTTAAAACTTTTGCGGGAGGACAATGAGCAGTTCTTC. It is translated as CASSLKLLREDNEQFF.

The rearrangement links TRBV10-3 to TRBJ2-4, with 9 bases that match TRBD2. CDR3 length: 13 residues. Looked up from germline, CDR1 is ENHRY and CDR2 is SYGVKD. Germline trimming cut 6 bases from V and 7 bases from J; bases unmatched to any gene: 4. CDR3 region: CAIRREGSNIQYF. In DNA form, the CDR3 reads TGTGCCATCAGGCGGGAGGGTAGTAACATTCAGTACTTC.

CDR3 DNA sequence: TGTGCCAGCAGTCGGACTAGCGGGAATCGCTACGAGCAGTACTTC. Translating gives CASSRTSGNRYEQYF. This chain connects TRBV2 to TRBJ2-7, with 12 bases aligning to TRBD2. The CDR3 covers 15 residues. CDR1 and CDR2 from the germline V gene are SNHLY and FYNNEI. The V gene end was trimmed by 5 bases and the J gene end by 3 bases; junction bases not matched to a gene: 5.

The V and J genes are TRBV18 and TRBJ2-7; D is unresolved. The V and J ends lost 1 base and 2 bases respectively, with 12 bases between them. Germline V lookup: CDR1 KGHSH, CDR2 LQKENI. The CDR3 consists of 15 residues. DNA for the CDR3: TGTGCCAGCTCACCACGGAACATATTACCCTACGAGCAGTACTTC. Encoded protein: CASSPRNILPYEQYF.

The genes are TRBV6-4 and TRBJ2-3; 8 bases match TRBD2. Germline CDR1 reads MRHNA; CDR2 reads SNTAGT. V gave up 2 bases and J gave up 4 bases; unmatched junction bases: 8. This CDR3 is 16 amino acids long. Here the CDR3 reads CASSDNGRAIPDTQYF. In DNA form, the CDR3 reads TGTGCCAGCAGTGACAACGGGAGGGCCATCCCAGATACGCAGTATTTT.

The V call is TRBV29-1, the J call TRBJ2-5; D assignment may be TRBD1 or TRBD2 (5 bases each). The CDR3 runs to 12 residues. CDR1 SQVTM and CDR2 ANQGSEA come from the germline V gene. The germline V and J ends were trimmed by 4 bases and 10 bases, with 16 bases remaining between them. In DNA, the CDR3 is TGCAGCGTTGCCAAAGAGTGGGGGAGCCAGTACTTC. Residues: CSVAKEWGSQYF. The full variable domain, rest sourced from reference TRBV29-1 and TRBJ2-5, is SAVISQKPSRDICQRGTSLTIQCQVDSQVTMMFWYRQQPGQSLTLIATANQGSEATYESGFVIDKFPISRPNLTFSTLTVSNMSPEDSSIYLCSVAKEWGSQYFGPGTRLLVL.

CDR3 DNA sequence: TGTGCCAGCAGCTGGCCCGGGGGGGAGCAGTTCTTC. It encodes CASSWPGGEQFF. The chain combines TRBV5-4 with TRBJ2-1; 7 positions agree with TRBD2. The V segment lost 3 bases and the J segment 10 bases; nucleotides outside the gene matches: 4. Germline V gives CDR1 SGHNT, CDR2 YYREEE (reference sequence). This CDR3 contains 12 residues. Full variable domain (rest looked up from reference TRBV5-4 and TRBJ2-1): ETGVTQSPTHLIKTRGQQVTLRCSSQSGHNTVSWYQQALGQGPQFIFQYYREEENGRGNFPPRFSGLQFPNYSSELNVNALELDDSALYLCASSWPGGEQFFGPGTRLTVL.

The V gene is TRBV9, the J gene TRBJ2-3, with 8 bases identical to TRBD2. The CDR3 totals 18 residues. Trimming took 0 bases from V and 4 from J; bases not matched to a gene: 13. Germline assignment: CDR1 SGDLS and CDR2 YYNGEE. CDR3: CASSVVGRAGGGADTQYF. CDR3 in DNA: TGTGCCAGCAGCGTAGTAGGAAGGGCGGGAGGAGGCGCAGATACGCAGTATTTT.

The chain employs TRBV28 and TRBJ1-1; D gene uncertain. V lost 2 bases to trimming and J lost 6 bases, with 16 bases between them. The CDR3 loop spans 15 amino acids. Per the germline V gene, CDR1 is MDHEN and CDR2 is SYDVKM. The CDR3 sequence is CASSLAAAGSPEAFF. DNA of the CDR3: TGTGCCAGCAGTTTAGCCGCGGCCGGGAGCCCTGAAGCTTTCTTT.

The chain employs TRBV6-5 and TRBJ1-4, with 10 bases lining up with TRBD1. In germline, CDR1 is MNHEY, CDR2 SVGAGI. V shed 2 bases and J 6 bases; nucleotides not matched to a gene: 6. This CDR3 is 16 amino acids long. The CDR3: CASSYLPGQGYEKLFF. The CDR3 DNA is TGTGCCAGCAGTTACCTTCCGGGACAGGGGTATGAAAAACTGTTTTTT.

On this clone: Other DNA sequences in the sample encode the same CDR3. CDR3 DNA sequence: TGTGCCAGCAGCTTAGGACAGGGCGGAGATACGCAGTATTTT. Translating gives CASSLGQGGDTQYF. The rearrangement links TRBV5-8 to TRBJ2-3, with TRBD1 identical over 8 bases. V gave up 2 bases and J gave up 5 bases; unmatched junction bases: 4. The CDR3 has 14 amino acids. Germline CDR1 is SGHTS and CDR2 is YDEGEE.

The chain uses TRBV9 and TRBJ1-1; no clear D. CDR3 length: 14 amino acids. V lost 0 bases and J 7 bases, leaving 13 bases between the germline ends. Germline V gene data show CDR1 as SGDLS and CDR2 as YYNGEE. This chain's CDR3 is CASSVGADLVEAFF. The CDR3 DNA reads TGTGCCAGCAGCGTAGGGGCCGACCTAGTTGAAGCTTTCTTT. Complete variable domain (other parts from reference TRBV9 and TRBJ1-1): DSGVTQTPKHLITATGQRVTLRCSPRSGDLSVYWYQQSLDQGLQFLIQYYNGEERAKGNILERFSAQQFPDLHSELNLSSLELGDSALYFCASSVGADLVEAFFGQGTRLTVV.

This chain joins TRBV5-1 and TRBJ2-3; 9 bases agree with TRBD2. The germline CDR1 and CDR2 sequences are SGHRS and YFSETQ. CDR3 length: 15 amino acids. V lost 0 bases to trimming and J lost 6 bases; unmatched junction nucleotides: 5. CDR3 region: CASSLGGRASDTQYF. The CDR3 DNA reads TGCGCCAGCAGCTTGGGCGGGAGGGCCAGCGATACGCAGTATTTT. Using reference TRBV5-1 and TRBJ2-3 for the parts outside the CDR3, the full variable domain is KAGVTQTPRYLIKTRGQQVTLSCSPISGHRSVSWYQQTPGQGLQFLFEYFSETQRNKGNFPGRFSGRQFSNSRSEMNVSTLELGDSALYLCASSLGGRASDTQYFGPGTRLTVL.

The J gene is TRBJ2-5, the V gene TRBV11-3; TRBD2 aligns across 9 bases. Per germline, CDR1 SGHNT and CDR2 YENEEA. This CDR3 region has 15 residues. Germline trimming cut 5 bases from V and 5 bases from J; bases unmatched to any gene: 9. This CDR3 reads CASSISGRAEETQYF. CDR3 DNA: TGTGCCAGCAGCATTAGCGGGAGAGCGGAGGAGACCCAGTACTTC.

The gene calls are TRBV18 and TRBJ2-3; 8 bases match TRBD2. There are 17 residues in the CDR3. Germline V CDR1 and CDR2: KGHSH, LQKENI. After removal of 3 bases from V and 2 bases from J, the junction contained 10 bases not matched to a gene. CDR3 protein: CASSPGGWREDTDTQYF. CDR3 sequence (DNA): TGTGCCAGCTCACCCGGGGGGTGGCGGGAGGACACAGATACGCAGTATTTT.

The table lists this clone with a count of one. V and J are TRBV7-9 and TRBJ2-3; 7 bases align to TRBD1. Germline loops: CDR1 SEHNR, CDR2 FQNEAQ (reference sequence). J lost 0 bases, V lost 2 bases, and 2 bases had no gene match. This CDR3 region has 15 residues. The CDR3 region is CASSLTGQSTDTQYF. The CDR3 coding sequence is TGTGCCAGCAGCTTAACGGGACAGAGCACAGATACGCAGTATTTT.

The chain couples TRBV15 to TRBJ1-5, with D perhaps matching TRBD1 (5 bases). This CDR3 spans 17 amino acids. Germline V lookup: CDR1 LNHNV, CDR2 YYDKDF (reference sequence). Trimming removed 3 bases from V and 4 bases from J, with 19 bases in between. The CDR3 sequence: CATSRRLGQGGNQPQHF. The CDR3 nucleotides read TGTGCCACCAGCAGGAGGTTGGGCCAGGGTGGGAATCAGCCCCAGCATTTT.

This clone was counted a single time. V is TRBV5-1 and J is TRBJ2-7, with D possibly being TRBD1 (7 bases). The CDR3 spans 16 residues. The germline gives CDR1 SGHRS, CDR2 YFSETQ. The V gene lost 1 base and the J gene lost 3 bases, with 17 bases spanning the gap. For the CDR3, the DNA is TGCGCCAGCAGCTTGAACCTCGGGACAGCGGGCTACGAGCAGTACTTC. Amino acid sequence: CASSLNLGTAGYEQYF.

This clone was observed a single time. This sequence joins TRBV7-9 and TRBJ1-5, with TRBD1 identical over 8 bases. Germline CDR1 reads SEHNR; CDR2 reads FQNEAQ (reference sequence). The CDR3 length is 18 residues. V shed 6 bases and J 0 bases; nucleotides not matched to a gene: 13. The CDR3 sequence is CASSYDRGLGYSNQPQHF. CDR3 nucleotide sequence: TGTGCCAGCAGTTACGACAGGGGCTTAGGCTATAGCAATCAGCCCCAGCATTTT.

This sequence joins TRBV9 and TRBJ1-1; D is unclear. V was shortened by 0 bases and J by 3 bases, with 12 bases between the two germline ends. The CDR3 covers 15 residues. Looked up from germline, CDR1 is SGDLS and CDR2 is YYNGEE. This CDR3 reads CASSVDAGGYTEAFF. CDR3 bases: TGTGCCAGCAGCGTAGATGCCGGAGGTTACACTGAAGCTTTCTTT.

As for this clone: This CDR3 is also generated by other DNA sequences in the sample. CDR3 sequence reads: CSVGSYEQYF. The CDR3 DNA is TGCAGCGTCGGGAGCTACGAGCAGTACTTC. V and J are TRBV29-1 and TRBJ2-7; maybe TRBD2 (6 bases). In germline, CDR1 is SQVTM, CDR2 ANQGSEA. V lost 6 bases to trimming and J lost 3 bases, with 6 bases between them. The CDR3 sequence is 10 residues long.

V gene TRBV5-8 combines with J gene TRBJ2-3, with 10 positions matching TRBD1. Germline V lookup: CDR1 SGHTS, CDR2 YDEGEE. The CDR3 consists of 18 residues. Trimming at V came to 2 bases and at J to 0 bases, leaving 9 bases not matched to a gene. CDR3 residues: CASSFETGGHSSTDTQYF. Here the CDR3 DNA reads TGTGCCAGCAGCTTTGAGACAGGGGGCCATTCTAGCACAGATACGCAGTATTTT.

The chain combines TRBV4-2 with TRBJ2-7; 9 nucleotides match TRBD2. CDR3 size: 21 residues. The germline gives CDR1 LGHNA, CDR2 YNFKEQ. After removal of 3 bases from V and 4 bases from J, the junction contained 25 bases not matched to a gene. The CDR3 DNA is TGTGCCAGCAGCCAGATCCTGGGTAGCGGGAGATTAGCCCCCCTTTATTACGAGCAGTACTTC. This encodes CASSQILGSGRLAPLYYEQYF.

The chain links TRBV14 to TRBJ1-4; D not certain. V gave up 6 bases and J gave up 5 bases, with 7 bases separating them. This CDR3 contains 12 residues. Germline CDR1 and CDR2: SGHDN and FVKESK. This CDR3 reads CASRGGNEKLFF. CDR3 coding DNA: TGTGCCAGCAGGGGCGGGAATGAAAAACTGTTTTTT.